Following are 14 T cell receptor beta chains from one sample sequenced in a study of regulatory T cells in long-lasting Graves disease. HTBI primers from iRepertoire and Arm-PCR of CDR3 regions yielded the TCR beta libraries. Via MiXCR, TCRdb re-called the multiplex PCR reads, giving one row per CDR3 protein. The table records 530,000 or so distinct CDR3 sequences, approximately 13% of them present only once. Time point specified: newly diagnosed GD, antithyroid drugs for less than 3 months. Isolated PBMC RNA provided the starting material for the TCR library. These sequences were also reported in another study, on T cells in Graves' hyperthyroidism and ophthalmopathy.

The sequenced sample was peripheral blood mononuclear cells (PBMCs), obtained at new diagnosis, from a patient treated with antithyroid drugs. The receptors here all came from a man aged 30-40 years with Graves disease.

This clonotype appeared many times. V usage is TRBV12-3 or TRBV12-4 and J usage is TRBJ2-3; 10 bases fit TRBD2. V was clipped by 6 bases and J by 3 bases; unmatched bases: 3. This CDR3 region has 14 residues. CDR3 sequence (DNA): TGTGCCAGCAGGTCTAGCGGGAGAACAGATACGCAGTATTTT. It yields the protein CASRSSGRTDTQYF.

This clonotype was recorded many times. This rearrangement joins TRBV24-1 to TRBJ2-7, with a tentative D call TRBD1 (6 bases). The ends were cut back, 2 bases at V and 3 bases at J, with 13 bases in the middle. The CDR3 consists of 15 residues. Looked up from germline, CDR1 is KGHDR and CDR2 is SFDVKD. The CDR3 reads CATSDSRDNHYEQYF. In nucleotides, the CDR3 is TGTGCCACCAGTGATTCCCGGGACAACCACTACGAGCAGTACTTC.

J is TRBJ2-3 and V is TRBV6-2 or TRBV6-3; D tentatively reads TRBD1 or TRBD2 (5 bases each). Germline lookup yields CDR1 MNHEY and CDR2 SVGEGT. The length of the CDR3 is 15 residues. V was trimmed by 6 bases and J by 5 bases, leaving 18 bases between them. CDR3 sequence: CASRPRDGVRDTQYF. The CDR3 DNA is TGTGCCAGCAGACCCCGGGACGGAGTCCGAGATACGCAGTATTTT.

This clonotype was picked up many times. The V and J genes are TRBV10-2 and TRBJ1-5; 9 nucleotides align to TRBD1. This CDR3 comprises 14 residues. J was trimmed by 7 bases and V by 6 bases; bases with no gene match: 7. CDR1 is WSHSY and CDR2 is SAAADI in the germline V gene. The CDR3 coding sequence is TGCGCCAGCAGAGGTACAGGGGGCGGGCAGCCCCAGCATTTT. This translates into CASRGTGGGQPQHF.

As to this clonotype: A far larger clone is a single base away, which makes a read error likely. J is TRBJ2-7 and V is TRBV11-2; TRBD2 is a possible D gene (6 bases). The V gene lost 3 bases and the J gene lost 7 bases, with 19 bases spanning the gap. Per the germline V gene, CDR1 is SGHAT and CDR2 is FQNNGV. The CDR3 length is 15 residues. The CDR3 protein is CASSLGTRPGNEQYF. The CDR3 DNA reads TGTGCCAGCAGCTTGGGGACTCGCCCTGGCAATGAGCAGTACTTC. The full variable domain, in which reference TRBV11-2 and TRBJ2-7 provide the parts outside the CDR3, is EAGVAQSPRYKIIEKRQSVAFWCNPISGHATLYWYQQILGQGPKLLIQFQNNGVVDDSQLPKDRFSAERLKGVDSTLKIQPAKLEDSAVYLCASSLGTRPGNEQYFGPGTRLTVT.

Worth noting for this clonotype: With a much larger clone just one base away, this may be a read error. The CDR3 here is CASSPLGGTREQYF. DNA of the CDR3: TGTGCCAGCTCACCCCTCGGGGGGACTCGGGAGCAGTACTTC. The chain links TRBV18 to TRBJ2-7; TRBD2 matches 7 bases. The length of the CDR3 is 14 residues. Losses at the gene ends were 3 bases for V and 7 bases for J; bases not matched to a gene: 9. The germline CDR1 and CDR2 sequences are KGHSH and LQKENI.

This clonotype was detected many times. V and J are TRBV12-5 and TRBJ2-7; D might be TRBD1 (6 bases). The CDR3 spans 18 residues. With 0 bases removed from V and 1 base from J, the gap between germline ends came to 19 bases. Germline V gene data show CDR1 as LGHNT and CDR2 as FRNRAP. The CDR3: CASGLVISWEGQSYEQYF. DNA of the CDR3: TGTGCTAGTGGTTTGGTAATCTCTTGGGAAGGACAGTCCTACGAGCAGTACTTC.

The chain carries TRBV5-4 and TRBJ2-5; a possible D gene is TRBD1 (5 bases). V lost 10 bases and J 3 bases, leaving 16 bases between the germline ends. Germline V gives CDR1 SGHNT, CDR2 YYREEE (reference sequence). This CDR3 comprises 13 residues. The CDR3: CAVTQVGEETQYF. CDR3 DNA: TGTGCCGTCACCCAGGTAGGGGAAGAGACCCAGTACTTC. Full variable domain (rest looked up from reference TRBV5-4 and TRBJ2-5): ETGVTQSPTHLIKTRGQQVTLRCSSQSGHNTVSWYQQALGQGPQFIFQYYREEENGRGNFPPRFSGLQFPNYSSELNVNALELDDSALYLCAVTQVGEETQYFGPGTRLLVL.

The table lists this clonotype with many counts. For the CDR3, the DNA is TGTGCTAGTGGTTTGCGGGTAGCGGGAAACTCAAAGCAGTTCTTC. It yields the protein CASGLRVAGNSKQFF. The V gene is TRBV12-5, the J gene TRBJ2-1; 8 bases match TRBD2. CDR3 size: 15 residues. Germline CDR1 is LGHNT and CDR2 is FRNRAP. Germline trimming cut 2 bases from V and 11 bases from J; bases unmatched to any gene: 11.

A few counts support this clonotype. V is TRBV29-1 and J is TRBJ2-7; 11 nucleotides line up with TRBD2. Germline lookup yields CDR1 SQVTM and CDR2 ANQGSEA. This CDR3 has 19 amino acids. Trimming removed 4 bases from V and 2 bases from J; junction bases left unmatched: 19. The CDR3 DNA follows: TGCAGCGTTGTCGGCCTAGCGGGAGGAGTAGAGTGGCCTGCCTACGAGCAGTACTTC. It encodes CSVVGLAGGVEWPAYEQYF.

This clonotype was picked up one time. The chain employs TRBV12-3 or TRBV12-4 and TRBJ1-1; D uncertain. V was shortened by 7 bases and J by 9 bases, with 12 bases between the two germline ends. This CDR3 has 11 amino acids. The CDR3 DNA reads TGTGCCAGCACCGTCAGAAACCAAGCTTTCTTT. This sequence encodes CASTVRNQAFF.

This clonotype occurred many times. The V call is TRBV20-1, the J call TRBJ2-1; TRBD1 aligns across 9 bases. The CDR3 has 13 amino acids. The V and J ends lost 2 bases and 9 bases, in that order; junction bases with no gene match: 5. Germline V gives CDR1 DFQATT, CDR2 SNEGSKA (reference sequence). The DNA of the CDR3 is TGCAGTGCTAGATCGGGACAGGGCGGTGAGCAGTTCTTC. This translates into CSARSGQGGEQFF.

The genes are TRBV9 and TRBJ1-6; D is unclear. V shed 0 bases and J shed 8 bases, with 12 bases lying between them. The CDR3 has 15 amino acids. Germline V gives CDR1 SGDLS, CDR2 YYNGEE. The CDR3 sequence is CASSVAIAADSPLHF. The DNA of the CDR3 is TGTGCCAGCAGCGTAGCAATCGCGGCAGATTCACCCCTCCACTTT.

The table lists this clonotype with a few counts. The gene calls are TRBV29-1 and TRBJ2-7; D is undetermined. Trimming pared 6 bases from V and 1 base from J, leaving 16 bases between. The CDR3 is made up of 14 amino acids. The germline CDR1 and CDR2 sequences are SQVTM and ANQGSEA. CDR3 nucleotides: TGCAGCGTCTACGACACGAAAACATCCTACGAGCAGTACTTC. Protein sequence: CSVYDTKTSYEQYF.